These 5 T cell receptor beta chains came from one sample sequenced in a study of T cells in Graves' hyperthyroidism and ophthalmopathy. Regions amplified from RNA transcripts were the TCR beta CDR3 regions. Primed by the HTBI set, a first-round RT-PCR was run on the TCR CDR3. TCRdb re-analysed the multiplex PCR reads in MiXCR, keeping a single row per CDR3 protein. Among around 760,000 distinct CDR3 sequences, around 40% were seen once, and the ten largest hold around 32%. Sequencing input: blood. These receptors were taken from a woman between 35 and 50 years old with Graves' hyperthyroidism.

The chain carries TRBV25-1 and TRBJ1-1, with D uncertain. Germline loops: CDR1 MGHDK, CDR2 SYGVNS. This CDR3 comprises 18 residues. The ends were cut back, 5 bases at V and 3 bases at J, with 25 bases in the middle. CDR3 in DNA: TGTGCCAGCAGTCCCCAGGTTTACCGGTTAGGTAAGGACACTGAAGCTTTCTTT. This sequence encodes CASSPQVYRLGKDTEAFF.

To note about this clonotype: One base away lies a much larger clone, so this may be a sequencing read error. V is TRBV6-1 and J is TRBJ2-7; D is unclear. Trimming took 3 bases from V and 2 from J, leaving 8 bases between them. The CDR3 is made up of 13 amino acids. From germline, CDR1 is MNHNS and CDR2 SASEGT. The CDR3 is CASSEFKTYEQYF. DNA for the CDR3: TGTGCCAGCAGTGAGTTCAAGACCTACGAGCAGTACTTC.

In this sample, this clonotype turned up a few times. This chain uses TRBV5-8 with TRBJ1-1; D might be TRBD1 (5 bases). The CDR3 is 14 amino acids. Trimming left V 3 bases short and J 7 bases short, with 16 bases between. Germline CDR1 SGHTS, CDR2 YDEGEE. The CDR3 is CASSSLGLEGEAFF. CDR3 in DNA: TGTGCCAGCAGCTCCTTGGGACTCGAGGGTGAAGCTTTCTTT.

This rearrangement joins TRBV24-1 to TRBJ1-5; perhaps TRBD1 as D (5 bases). Germline CDR1 is KGHDR and CDR2 is SFDVKD. The CDR3 extends over 15 amino acids. The V end lost 3 bases, the J end lost 4 bases, and 12 bases lay between the germline ends. The CDR3 reads CATSDPGRGNQPQHF. CDR3 in DNA: TGTGCCACCAGTGATCCCGGAAGGGGAAATCAGCCCCAGCATTTT.

The chain recombines TRBV19 with TRBJ2-7; 7 bases fit TRBD2. The CDR3 sequence is 14 residues long. V lost 9 bases, J lost 1 base, and 9 bases stayed unmatched. Looked up from germline, CDR1 is LNHDA and CDR2 is SQIVND (reference sequence). DNA for the CDR3: TGTGCCAGCGCTTTTAGCGGGTCTTCCTACGAGCAGTACTTC. Protein product: CASAFSGSSYEQYF.